A single sample is the source of the 28 T cell receptor beta chains below, sequenced in a study of blood T cell repertoires in COVID-19. Libraries were prepared by immunoSEQ multiplex PCR; TCRdb keeps only in-frame clonotypes and omits some of them. The sample consists of around 100,000 clones, approximately 87% of them appearing once. The specimen was peripheral blood. These receptor sequences come from a man between 50 and 59 years old with acute or convalescent COVID-19.

The chain has TRBV10-1 and TRBJ2-3, with 7 bases identical to TRBD1. The V gene end was trimmed by 0 bases and the J gene end by 8 bases; junction bases not matched to a gene: 5. Germline CDR1 is WNHNN and CDR2 is SYGVQD (reference sequence). CDR3 length equals 14 residues. CDR3 nucleotide sequence: TGCGCCAGCAGTGAGTCGCGCTCAGGGGGTACGCAGTATTTT. Protein product: CASSESRSGGTQYF.

The rearrangement links TRBV19 to TRBJ2-5; D is possibly TRBD1 (6 bases). The germline V gene has CDR1 LNHDA and CDR2 SQIVND (reference sequence). The V end lost 6 bases, the J end lost 1 base, and 12 bases lay between the germline ends. The CDR3 has 14 amino acids. DNA of the CDR3: TGTGCCAGTAGAAGGGGGACGCTCCAAGAGACCCAGTACTTC. Translated, it gives CASRRGTLQETQYF.

The genes are TRBV7-2 and TRBJ2-1; 10 nucleotides align to TRBD2. This CDR3 region has 17 residues. Trimming took 3 bases from V and 7 from J; bases not matched to a gene: 12. Germline values: CDR1 SGHTA, CDR2 FQGNSA. This CDR3 reads CASSFPGLAGALNEQFF. CDR3 nucleotides: TGTGCCAGCAGCTTCCCGGGGCTAGCGGGAGCCTTAAATGAGCAGTTCTTC.

In nucleotides, the CDR3 is TGTGCCAGCAGTTCCCTGAATGAGCAGTTCTTC. Translation: CASSSLNEQFF. The chain is built from TRBV6-2 or TRBV6-3 and TRBJ2-1; D not certain. The CDR3 covers 11 residues. In germline, CDR1 is MNHEY, CDR2 SVGEGT. The V end lost 4 bases, the J end lost 7 bases, and 5 bases lay between the germline ends.

The gene calls are TRBV2 and TRBJ2-1, with D possibly matching TRBD1 (5 bases). The CDR3 totals 11 residues. CDR1 SNHLY and CDR2 FYNNEI come from the germline V gene. V lost 3 bases to trimming and J lost 11 bases, with 8 bases between them. As DNA, the CDR3 is TGTGCCAGCAGTGAGGGGCGGCAGCAGTTCTTC. Its protein product is CASSEGRQQFF.

CDR3 DNA sequence: TGTGCCAGCAGCTTCGGGAGTCCCTCCTACAATGAGCAGTTCTTC. Translating it yields CASSFGSPSYNEQFF. The genes are TRBV7-9 and TRBJ2-1; D is perhaps TRBD2 (6 bases). Germline lookup yields CDR1 SEHNR and CDR2 FQNEAQ (reference sequence). This CDR3 contains 15 residues. V was clipped by 3 bases and J by 0 bases, with 9 bases between them.

The chain employs TRBV5-6 and TRBJ1-2; D remains ambiguous. There are 15 residues in the CDR3. Germline V gives CDR1 SGHDT, CDR2 YYEEEE. V shed 4 bases and J shed 8 bases, with 21 bases lying between them. The CDR3 spells CASSPTYDTLRGYTF. The CDR3 nucleotides read TGTGCCAGCAGCCCAACTTATGACACTCTGAGAGGCTACACCTTC.

The chain recombines TRBV28 with TRBJ1-6; D is undetermined. Trimming stripped 7 bases from V and 7 bases from J, with 17 bases between. The CDR3 loop spans 15 amino acids. Germline V CDR1 and CDR2: MDHEN, SYDVKM. The CDR3 DNA is TGTGCCAGCATTCCCTTCTGGGGAGAGAATTCACCCCTCCACTTT. This sequence encodes CASIPFWGENSPLHF.

V gene TRBV11-2 combines with J gene TRBJ1-1; maybe TRBD1 (5 bases). The CDR3 sequence is 16 residues long. V lost 4 bases to trimming and J lost 4 bases, with 19 bases between them. Germline-derived CDR1 and CDR2 are SGHAT and FQNNGV. CDR3 sequence: CASSSTSDLGGTEAFF. CDR3 in DNA: TGTGCCAGCAGCTCGACCTCAGATCTGGGGGGCACTGAAGCTTTCTTT.

This chain uses TRBV19 with TRBJ1-5, with a possible D match to TRBD1 (5 bases). The CDR3 has 15 residues. The germline gives CDR1 LNHDA, CDR2 SQIVND (reference sequence). Trimming took off 7 bases at V and 0 bases at J, with 13 bases between the two ends. The CDR3 sequence: CASTNGRDSNQPQHF. The DNA for the CDR3 is TGTGCCAGTACCAACGGCAGGGATAGCAATCAGCCCCAGCATTTT.

V is TRBV3-1 (or the pseudogene TRBV3-2) and J is TRBJ2-1; 8 positions match TRBD1. Germline V gene data show CDR1 as LGHDT and CDR2 as YNNKEL (reference sequence). The ends lost 1 base at V and 4 bases at J; junction bases unmatched: 6. This CDR3 comprises 16 residues. CDR3 bases: TGTGCCAGCAGCCAAGTTTCGAGACAGGGGTACAATGAGCAGTTCTTC. This codes for CASSQVSRQGYNEQFF.

The V and J genes are TRBV7-2 and TRBJ1-5, with D unclear. The ends were cut back, 5 bases at V and 7 bases at J, with 12 bases in the middle. Germline assignment: CDR1 SGHTA and CDR2 FQGNSA. The length of the CDR3 is 13 residues. The CDR3 reads CASSPRYNQPQHF. The CDR3 DNA reads as TGTGCCAGCAGCCCTCGATACAACCAGCCCCAGCATTTT.

V and J are TRBV19 and TRBJ2-7; TRBD1 might be the D (5 bases). V was shortened by 2 bases and J by 6 bases, with 14 bases between the two germline ends. The CDR3 totals 14 residues. CDR1 LNHDA and CDR2 SQIVND come from the germline V gene (reference sequence). CDR3 bases: TGTGCCAGTAGTATAAGGGGCCCCTCGGGCGAGCAGTACTTC. This gives the protein CASSIRGPSGEQYF.

The rearrangement joins TRBV6-1 to TRBJ2-2; TRBD2 matches at 13 bases. There are 20 residues in the CDR3. Per germline, CDR1 MNHNS and CDR2 SASEGT. V shed 3 bases and J 0 bases; nucleotides not matched to a gene: 10. The CDR3 region is CASSDEPGLAGLANTGELFF. The DNA for the CDR3 is TGTGCCAGCAGTGACGAACCGGGACTAGCGGGGCTCGCGAACACCGGGGAGCTGTTTTTT.

V and J are TRBV28 and TRBJ2-2, with a possible D match to TRBD2 (6 bases). The V gene lost 2 bases and the J gene lost 4 bases, with 8 bases spanning the gap. This CDR3 has 14 amino acids. CDR1 MDHEN and CDR2 SYDVKM come from the germline V gene. DNA of the CDR3: TGTGCCAGCAGTTTAGCGGGACTCACCGGGGAGCTGTTTTTT. Translated: CASSLAGLTGELFF.

V gene TRBV6-5 combines with J gene TRBJ2-4, with a tentative D call TRBD1 (5 bases). V was pared by 1 base and J by 9 bases, with 13 bases between. The CDR3 has 14 amino acids. In germline, CDR1 is MNHEY, CDR2 SVGAGI. The DNA of the CDR3 is TGTGCCAGCAGTTACTATGGGCCAGGGCCCATTCAGTACTTC. Residues: CASSYYGPGPIQYF.

The rearrangement links TRBV29-1 to TRBJ2-7, with TRBD2 matching 7 bases. Trimming took 6 bases from V and 2 from J; bases not matched to a gene: 13. Looked up from germline, CDR1 is SQVTM and CDR2 is ANQGSEA. There are 15 residues in the CDR3. The CDR3 sequence: CSVYGTTSPTYEQYF. Here the CDR3 DNA reads TGCAGCGTCTACGGGACTACCTCCCCCACCTACGAGCAGTACTTC.

Worth noting for this clone: One end of the junction varies from germline; a read error may be responsible. The chain links TRBV5-1 to TRBJ2-7, with 12 bases aligning to TRBD2. Germline V lookup: CDR1 SGHRS, CDR2 YFSETQ. The CDR3 spans 18 residues. The CDR3 loop reads CASSLGTSGLSSSYDQYF. In DNA, the CDR3 is TGCGCCAGCAGCTTAGGGACTAGCGGGCTCAGTTCTTCCTACGATCAGTACTTC. Full variable domain (rest looked up from reference TRBV5-1 and TRBJ2-7): KAGVTQTPRYLIKTRGQQVTLSCSPISGHRSVSWYQQTPGQGLQFLFEYFSETQRNKGNFPGRFSGRQFSNSRSEMNVSTLELGDSALYLCASSLGTSGLSSSYDQYFGPGTRLTVT.

The V call is TRBV27, the J call TRBJ2-5; TRBD1 is a possible D gene (5 bases). The germline gives CDR1 MNHEY, CDR2 SMNVEV (reference sequence). V lost 2 bases, J lost 6 bases, and 16 bases lay in between. The CDR3 has 15 residues. Here the CDR3 DNA reads TGTGCCAGCAGTTTACCCTCAGGGTATCGGAAGACCCAGTACTTC. Its protein is CASSLPSGYRKTQYF.

The V gene is TRBV24-1, the J gene TRBJ2-1; D might be TRBD2 (5 bases). Trimming cost V 5 bases and J 13 bases, with 17 bases left between them. The V gene's germline CDR1 is KGHDR and CDR2 SFDVKD. This CDR3 has 13 amino acids. The CDR3 DNA sequence: TGTGCCACCAGTGGGAGGACCACACTTGGACAGTTCTTC. As protein: CATSGRTTLGQFF.

The rearrangement uses TRBV3-1 (or the pseudogene TRBV3-2) and TRBJ2-5; TRBD2 might be the D (6 bases). The CDR3 is 14 residues long. The germline V gene encodes CDR1 LGHDT and CDR2 YNNKEL (reference sequence). V was pared by 4 bases and J by 3 bases, with 12 bases between. The CDR3 sequence: CASSPRDSEETQYF. CDR3 DNA sequence: TGTGCCAGCAGCCCCCGGGACTCAGAAGAGACCCAGTACTTC.

V gene TRBV6-5 combines with J gene TRBJ2-4; D unresolved. The V end was cut by 10 bases, the J end by 9 bases, with 19 bases between. Germline values: CDR1 MNHEY, CDR2 SVGAGI. CDR3 length equals 13 residues. This CDR3 reads CATSWRLSAIQYF. CDR3 sequence (DNA): TGTGCCACATCTTGGCGGCTGTCGGCCATTCAGTACTTC.

This clone turned up a few times. The V call is TRBV6-5, the J call TRBJ1-2; 8 bases are shared with TRBD1. CDR3 length: 13 residues. The germline gives CDR1 MNHEY, CDR2 SVGAGI. V lost 7 bases and J lost 4; bases outside the gene matches: 5. The CDR3 bases are TGTGCCAGCACCGAAACAGGGGGCTATGGCTACACCTTC. This translates into CASTETGGYGYTF.

The rearrangement links TRBV18 to TRBJ2-7, with no clear D. Per the germline V gene, CDR1 is KGHSH and CDR2 is LQKENI. This CDR3 is built from 13 residues. With 0 bases removed from V and 2 bases from J, the gap between germline ends came to 5 bases. In DNA form, the CDR3 reads TGTGCCAGCTCACCACCGAGAACCTACGAGCAGTACTTC. This encodes CASSPPRTYEQYF.

The gene calls are TRBV28 and TRBJ1-2, with a weak D call TRBD1 (6 bases). This CDR3 is 17 amino acids long. Germline-derived CDR1 and CDR2 are MDHEN and SYDVKM. Trimming shortened V by 3 bases and J by 4 bases, and 21 bases separated the two germline ends. The CDR3 bases are TGTGCCAGCAGTTTTTTGGGGGCTGCTACGTCCTTCTATGGCTACACCTTC. Translation gives CASSFLGAATSFYGYTF.

This clone showed up just once. This chain links TRBV5-4 with TRBJ2-1, with D perhaps TRBD1 (5 bases). Germline CDR1 and CDR2: SGHNT and YYREEE (reference sequence). The V and J ends lost 2 bases and 6 bases respectively, with 15 bases between them. This CDR3 has 15 residues. The CDR3 loop reads CASSFQGIRANEQFF. As DNA, the CDR3 is TGTGCCAGCAGCTTTCAGGGTATTAGGGCCAATGAGCAGTTCTTC.

The gene calls are TRBV3-1 (or the pseudogene TRBV3-2) and TRBJ2-5; weak D call: TRBD2 (6 bases). This CDR3 comprises 15 residues. V lost 0 bases to trimming and J lost 5 bases, with 13 bases between them. Germline assignment: CDR1 LGHDT and CDR2 YNNKEL (reference sequence). The CDR3 DNA reads TGTGCCAGCAGCCAAGATGGGCTAGCGCGGGAGACCCAGTACTTC. It is translated as CASSQDGLARETQYF.

V and J are TRBV30 and TRBJ2-7; 7 bases line up with TRBD2. Germline trimming cut 0 bases from V and 5 bases from J; bases unmatched to any gene: 4. Germline V CDR1 and CDR2: GTSNPN, SVGIG (reference sequence). This CDR3 has 13 amino acids. The CDR3 here is CAWSVRERNEQYF. The CDR3 DNA sequence: TGTGCCTGGAGTGTGCGGGAGAGGAACGAGCAGTACTTC.